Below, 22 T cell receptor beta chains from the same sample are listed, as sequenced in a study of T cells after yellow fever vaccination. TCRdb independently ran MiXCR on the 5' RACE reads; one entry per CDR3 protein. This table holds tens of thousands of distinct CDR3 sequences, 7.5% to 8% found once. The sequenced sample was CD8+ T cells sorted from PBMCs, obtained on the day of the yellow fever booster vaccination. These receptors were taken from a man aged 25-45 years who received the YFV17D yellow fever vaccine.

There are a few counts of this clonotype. This CDR3 is CASSYSTGVQETQYF. For the CDR3, the DNA is TGTGCCAGCAGTTACTCGACAGGGGTGCAAGAGACCCAGTACTTC. J is TRBJ2-5 and V is TRBV6-5, with TRBD1 matching 8 bases. Germline V CDR1 and CDR2: MNHEY, SVGAGI. Unmatched junction bases numbered 2, after V lost 0 bases and J lost 2 bases. The CDR3 spans 15 residues.

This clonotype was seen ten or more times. The chain's CDR3 is CASSLAGGFNQPQHF. The CDR3 region has the DNA TGTGCCAGCAGCTTGGCCGGGGGTTTCAATCAGCCCCAGCATTTT. The chain has TRBV5-6 and TRBJ1-5, with D perhaps matching TRBD1 (5 bases). There are 15 residues in the CDR3. V dropped 0 bases and J dropped 3 bases, with 10 bases sitting between them. Germline-derived CDR1 and CDR2 are SGHDT and YYEEEE.

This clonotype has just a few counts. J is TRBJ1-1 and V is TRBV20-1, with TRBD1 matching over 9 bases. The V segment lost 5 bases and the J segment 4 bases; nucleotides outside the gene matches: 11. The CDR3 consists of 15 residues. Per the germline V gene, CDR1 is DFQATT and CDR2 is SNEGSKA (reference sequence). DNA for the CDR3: TGCAGTGCTTTTTCCCGGGACAGGGTGGGCACTGAAGCTTTCTTT. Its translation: CSAFSRDRVGTEAFF.

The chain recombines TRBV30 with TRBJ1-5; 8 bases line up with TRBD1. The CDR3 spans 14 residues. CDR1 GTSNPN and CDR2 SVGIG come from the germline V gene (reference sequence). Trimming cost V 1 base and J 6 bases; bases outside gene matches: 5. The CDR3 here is CAWSADRGSQPQHF. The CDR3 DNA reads TGTGCCTGGAGTGCTGACAGGGGTAGTCAGCCCCAGCATTTT.

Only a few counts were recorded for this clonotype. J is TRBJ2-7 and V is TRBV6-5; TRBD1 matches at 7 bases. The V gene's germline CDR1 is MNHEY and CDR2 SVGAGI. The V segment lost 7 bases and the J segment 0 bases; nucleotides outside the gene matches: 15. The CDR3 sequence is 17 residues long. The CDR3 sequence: CASTQIDGAGGSYEQYF. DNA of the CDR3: TGTGCCAGCACCCAAATCGATGGTGCAGGGGGCTCCTACGAGCAGTACTTC.

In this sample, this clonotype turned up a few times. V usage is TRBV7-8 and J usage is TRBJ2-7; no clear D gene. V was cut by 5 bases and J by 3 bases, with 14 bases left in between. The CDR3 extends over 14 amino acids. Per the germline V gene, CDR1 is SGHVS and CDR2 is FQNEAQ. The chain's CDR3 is CASSPLPLSYEQYF. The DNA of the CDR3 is TGTGCCAGCAGCCCCCTGCCTCTGAGCTACGAGCAGTACTTC.

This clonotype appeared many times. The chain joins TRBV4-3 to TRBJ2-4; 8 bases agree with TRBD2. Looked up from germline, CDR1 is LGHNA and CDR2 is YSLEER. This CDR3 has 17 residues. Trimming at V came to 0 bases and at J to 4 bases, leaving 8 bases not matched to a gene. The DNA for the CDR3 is TGCGCCAGCAGCCAAGATCGTCTAGCGGGCAATAAAAACATTCAGTACTTC. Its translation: CASSQDRLAGNKNIQYF.

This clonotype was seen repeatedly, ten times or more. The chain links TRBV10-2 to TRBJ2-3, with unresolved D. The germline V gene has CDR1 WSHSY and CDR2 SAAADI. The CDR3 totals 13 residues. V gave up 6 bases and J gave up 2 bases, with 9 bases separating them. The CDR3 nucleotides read TGCGCCAGCAGCTCAGAGTTCACAGATACGCAGTATTTT. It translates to CASSSEFTDTQYF.

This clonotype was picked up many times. CDR3 nucleotide sequence: TGCAGCGTTGAAGTTGGGCTGGCGGTAGACTCCTACGAGCAGTACTTC. Protein sequence: CSVEVGLAVDSYEQYF. The J gene is TRBJ2-7, the V gene TRBV29-1; D remains unclear. The CDR3 spans 16 residues. CDR1 SQVTM and CDR2 ANQGSEA come from the germline V gene. V lost 1 base and J 0 bases, leaving 16 bases between the germline ends.

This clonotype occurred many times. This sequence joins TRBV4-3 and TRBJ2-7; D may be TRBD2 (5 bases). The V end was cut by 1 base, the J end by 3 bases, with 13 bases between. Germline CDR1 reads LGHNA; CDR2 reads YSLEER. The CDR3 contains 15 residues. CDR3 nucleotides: TGCGCCAGCAGCCAAGGTGGCGGCGGAGGCTACGAGCAGTACTTC. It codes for CASSQGGGGGYEQYF.

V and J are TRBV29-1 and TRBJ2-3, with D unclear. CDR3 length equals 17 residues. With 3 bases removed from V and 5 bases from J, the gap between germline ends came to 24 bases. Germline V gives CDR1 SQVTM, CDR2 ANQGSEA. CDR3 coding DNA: TGCAGCGTTGATGGTCTGGCGGTGGGATCGGAAGTAGATACGCAGTATTTT. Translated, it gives CSVDGLAVGSEVDTQYF.

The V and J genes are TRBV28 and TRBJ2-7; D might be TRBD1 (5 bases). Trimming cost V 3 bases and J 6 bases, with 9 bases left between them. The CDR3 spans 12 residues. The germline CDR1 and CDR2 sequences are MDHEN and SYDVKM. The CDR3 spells CASSFRALEQYF. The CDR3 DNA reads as TGTGCCAGCAGTTTCAGGGCCCTCGAGCAGTACTTC.

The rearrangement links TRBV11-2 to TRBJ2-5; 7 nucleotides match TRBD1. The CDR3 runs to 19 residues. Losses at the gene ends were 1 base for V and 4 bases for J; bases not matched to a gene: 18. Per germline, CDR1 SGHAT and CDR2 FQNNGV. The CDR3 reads CASSLVSGQATILLETQYF. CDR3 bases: TGTGCCAGCAGCTTAGTATCTGGACAGGCCACGATTTTATTAGAGACCCAGTACTTC.

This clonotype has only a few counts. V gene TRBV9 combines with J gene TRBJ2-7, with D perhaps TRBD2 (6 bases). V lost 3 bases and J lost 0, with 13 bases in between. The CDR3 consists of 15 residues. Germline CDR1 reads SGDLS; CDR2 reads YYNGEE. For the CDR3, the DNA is TGTGCCAGCAGCGCCCTAGCGACCTACTCCTACGAGCAGTACTTC. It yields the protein CASSALATYSYEQYF.

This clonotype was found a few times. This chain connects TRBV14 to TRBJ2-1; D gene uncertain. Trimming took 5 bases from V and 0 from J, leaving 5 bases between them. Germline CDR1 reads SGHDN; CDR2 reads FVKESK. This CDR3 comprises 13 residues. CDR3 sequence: CASSAISYNEQFF. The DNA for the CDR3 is TGTGCCAGCAGCGCCATCTCCTACAATGAGCAGTTCTTC.

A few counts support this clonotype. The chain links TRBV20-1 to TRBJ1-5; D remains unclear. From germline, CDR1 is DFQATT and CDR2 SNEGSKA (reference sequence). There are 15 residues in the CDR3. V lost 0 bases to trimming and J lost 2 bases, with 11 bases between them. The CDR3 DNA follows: TGCAGTGCTAGAGATCTCAGCTGGGGCAATCAGCCCCAGCATTTT. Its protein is CSARDLSWGNQPQHF.

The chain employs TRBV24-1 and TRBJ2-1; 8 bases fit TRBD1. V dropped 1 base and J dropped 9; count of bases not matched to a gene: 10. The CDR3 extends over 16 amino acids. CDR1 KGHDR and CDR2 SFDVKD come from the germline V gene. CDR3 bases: TGTGCCACCAGTGATTTTAGGCCAGGGGGCTTCGGTGAGCAGTTCTTC. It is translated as CATSDFRPGGFGEQFF.

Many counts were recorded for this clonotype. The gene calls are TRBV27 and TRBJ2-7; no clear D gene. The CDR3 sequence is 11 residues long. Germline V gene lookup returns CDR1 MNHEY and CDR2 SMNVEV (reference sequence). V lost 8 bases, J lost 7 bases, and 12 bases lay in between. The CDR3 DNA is TGTGCCAGCGGGCATCTGGGAGAGCAGTACTTC. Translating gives CASGHLGEQYF.

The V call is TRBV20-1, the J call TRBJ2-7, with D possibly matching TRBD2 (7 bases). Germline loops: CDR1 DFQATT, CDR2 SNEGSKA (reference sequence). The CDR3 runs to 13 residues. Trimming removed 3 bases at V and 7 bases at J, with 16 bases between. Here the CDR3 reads CSASPPGRGEQYF. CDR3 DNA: TGCAGTGCTAGCCCCCCGGGGAGGGGGGAGCAGTACTTC.

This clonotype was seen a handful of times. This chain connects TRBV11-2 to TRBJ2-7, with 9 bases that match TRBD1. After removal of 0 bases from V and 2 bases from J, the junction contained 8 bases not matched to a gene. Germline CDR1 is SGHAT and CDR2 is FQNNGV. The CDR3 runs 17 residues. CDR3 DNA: TGTGCCAGCAGCTTAGACCTCTTGGACAGGGGAACCTACGAGCAGTACTTC. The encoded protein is CASSLDLLDRGTYEQYF.

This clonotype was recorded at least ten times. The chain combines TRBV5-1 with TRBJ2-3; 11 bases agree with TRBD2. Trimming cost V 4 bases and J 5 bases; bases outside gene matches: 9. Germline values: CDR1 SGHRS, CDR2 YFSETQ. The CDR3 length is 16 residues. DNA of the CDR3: TGCGCCAGCAGCCCGCCAACTAGCGGGAGTGGAGATACGCAGTATTTT. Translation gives CASSPPTSGSGDTQYF.

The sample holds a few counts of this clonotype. CDR3 bases: TGTGCCAGCAGTTCCAATTTGGCCAGCTCGGGAGATGAGCAGTTCTTC. Protein: CASSSNLASSGDEQFF. V usage is TRBV7-8 and J usage is TRBJ2-1, with a tentative D call TRBD2 (6 bases). V lost 6 bases to trimming and J lost 8 bases, with 23 bases between them. CDR1 is SGHVS, CDR2 FQNEAQ, per germline. The CDR3 runs 16 residues.